This T cell receptor beta chain was sequenced in a study of blood T cell repertoires in COVID-19. The CDR3 has 16 amino acids. In germline, CDR1 is SGHTA, CDR2 FQGNSA. Between the trimmed V and J ends, which lost 5 bases and 4 bases, there was a span of 15 bases. This table comes from immunoSEQ multiplex PCR, and its TCRdb copy is limited to in-frame clones, with some not included. Altogether about 210,000 clones are present, 86% being singletons, with the ten largest covering less than 5%. Ages ranged from roughly 18 to 100 years, with residence in about 23 US areas. Sample: PBMCs or T cells enriched from blood (not recorded which). The sequence came from a woman aged 40 to 50 with acute COVID-19. V gene TRBV7-2 combines with J gene TRBJ2-6; possibly TRBD2 for D (6 bases). CDR3 coding DNA: TGTGCCAGCAGCCAACGGGGGTTGTCCGGGGCCAACGTCCTGACTTTC. Protein product: CASSQRGLSGANVLTF.